The next 23 T cell receptor beta chains were all read from a single sample in a study of siplizumab effects on memory and regulatory T cells. Profiled with immunoSEQ multiplex PCR; TCRdb holds only in-frame clones, not every one. The data show 80,000 to 130,000 clones, around 90% seen once. Sequenced material: CD4+ T cells sorted from blood. The origin of the receptors is a human donor in good health. Some clones in this sample may be carry-over from other donors' samples.

The CDR3 reads CASSQDGGLYEKLFF. The DNA of the CDR3 is TGCGCCAGCAGCCAAGATGGGGGGTTGTACGAAAAACTGTTTTTT. The V call is TRBV4-1, the J call TRBJ1-4; possibly TRBD1 for D (5 bases). The V end was cut by 0 bases, the J end by 8 bases, with 13 bases between. CDR1 is MGHRA and CDR2 is YSYEKL in the germline V gene. CDR3 length: 15 residues.

The chain links TRBV7-2 to TRBJ1-5, with D perhaps matching TRBD1 (5 bases). The CDR3 covers 15 residues. V shed 5 bases and J shed 4 bases, with 15 bases lying between them. CDR1 and CDR2 from the germline V gene are SGHTA and FQGNSA. The CDR3 sequence is CASSLFQGPNQPQHF. CDR3 sequence (DNA): TGTGCCAGCAGCCTCTTTCAGGGACCAAATCAGCCCCAGCATTTT. Looking up the rest from reference TRBV7-2 and TRBJ1-5 gives the full variable domain: GAGVSQSPSNKVTEKGKDVELRCDPISGHTALYWYRQSLGQGLEFLIYFQGNSAPDKSGLPSDRFSAERTGGSVSTLTIQRTQQEDSAVYLCASSLFQGPNQPQHFGDGTRLSIL.

The chain employs TRBV10-3 and TRBJ2-3; tentative D call: TRBD1 (5 bases). V lost 3 bases, J lost 4 bases, and 11 bases lay in between. The CDR3 is 14 residues long. The germline V gene has CDR1 ENHRY and CDR2 SYGVKD. The chain's CDR3 is CAISDDRSSDTQYF. Here the CDR3 DNA reads TGTGCCATCAGTGACGACAGATCCTCAGATACGCAGTATTTT.

The gene calls are TRBV7-9 and TRBJ2-7; TRBD1 matches 7 bases. CDR1 and CDR2 (germline): SEHNR, FQNEAQ (reference sequence). V shed 5 bases, J shed 3 bases, and the junction held 4 bases outside the gene matches. The CDR3 is 13 residues long. CDR3: CASSPGQIYEQYF. The CDR3 region has the DNA TGTGCCAGCAGCCCGGGACAGATCTACGAGCAGTACTTC.

The V gene is TRBV25-1, the J gene TRBJ2-1; 8 positions match TRBD2. The ends lost 2 bases at V and 11 bases at J; junction bases unmatched: 5. CDR3 length: 13 amino acids. The germline gives CDR1 MGHDK, CDR2 SYGVNS. This chain's CDR3 is CASSEVAGGKQFF. The CDR3 DNA reads TGTGCCAGCAGTGAAGTCGCGGGAGGCAAGCAGTTCTTC.

The rearrangement uses TRBV6-6 and TRBJ2-7; 10 nucleotides line up with TRBD1. This CDR3 has 14 residues. After removal of 0 bases from V and 7 bases from J, the junction contained 3 bases not matched to a gene. Germline V gene data show CDR1 as MNHNY and CDR2 as SVGAGI (reference sequence). CDR3 sequence: CASSYSTGGLEQYF. The CDR3 nucleotides read TGTGCCAGCAGTTACTCGACAGGGGGCTTAGAGCAGTACTTC.

The V gene is TRBV11-2, the J gene TRBJ2-3; a possible D gene is TRBD2 (5 bases). Per the germline V gene, CDR1 is SGHAT and CDR2 is FQNNGV. This CDR3 region has 18 residues. The V end lost 5 bases, the J end lost 0 bases, and 21 bases lay between the germline ends. CDR3 coding DNA: TGTGCCAGCAGCAAGAGAAAGTGGGAGAAGACAAGCACAGATACGCAGTATTTT. Translated: CASSKRKWEKTSTDTQYF.

This clone was found once. This chain joins TRBV28 and TRBJ1-5; D unresolved. The CDR3 is 15 amino acids. The V and J ends lost 3 bases and 1 base respectively, with 10 bases between them. Germline CDR1 reads MDHEN; CDR2 reads SYDVKM. The CDR3 DNA reads as TGTGCCAGCAGTTTTTCGGGTCAAAGCAATCAGCCCCAGCATTTT. Protein sequence: CASSFSGQSNQPQHF.

The CDR3 DNA is TGCGCCAGCAGTCATCGCGCCTGTGGGACTAGCGGGAGGGCCGGCCAAGAGACCCAGTACTTC. Its protein is CASSHRACGTSGRAGQETQYF. The chain has TRBV23-1 and TRBJ2-5, with 16 positions matching TRBD2. TRBV23-1 is placed among ORFs of uncertain function. The CDR3 is made up of 21 amino acids. The V and J ends lost 3 bases and 1 base, in that order; junction bases with no gene match: 14.

The CDR3 bases are TGTGCCAGCAGCTCTGACAGGCACGAGCAGTACTTC. It specifies CASSSDRHEQYF. The chain is built from TRBV5-6 and TRBJ2-7; D perhaps matches TRBD1 (6 bases). Per germline, CDR1 SGHDT and CDR2 YYEEEE. The V and J ends lost 3 bases and 5 bases respectively, with 9 bases between them. This CDR3 is 12 amino acids long.

The CDR3 DNA sequence: TGTGCCAGCAGTTTCGGGACTAGCGAAAGCACAGATACGCAGTATTTT. It yields the protein CASSFGTSESTDTQYF. The rearrangement joins TRBV28 to TRBJ2-3; 10 positions match TRBD2. This CDR3 is 16 amino acids long. Losses at the gene ends were 3 bases for V and 0 bases for J; bases not matched to a gene: 3. Germline CDR1 is MDHEN and CDR2 is SYDVKM. Full variable domain (missing parts from reference TRBV28 and TRBJ2-3): DVKVTQSSRYLVKRTGEKVFLECVQDMDHENMFWYRQDPGLGLRLIYFSYDVKMKEKGDIPEGYSVSREKKERFSLILESASTNQTSMYLCASSFGTSESTDTQYFGPGTRLTVL.

This rearrangement joins TRBV6-1 to TRBJ1-2; a weak D match, TRBD1 (5 bases). The CDR3 spans 14 residues. From germline, CDR1 is MNHNS and CDR2 SASEGT. V shed 11 bases and J shed 7 bases, with 23 bases lying between them. Written as DNA, the CDR3 is TGTGCCGAGACCGGGGACTTTCCATCGGGTGGCTACACCTTC. Translation: CAETGDFPSGGYTF.

This clone was recorded only once. This CDR3 reads CASSLKGAGGLLADNEQFF. As DNA, the CDR3 is TGTGCCAGCAGCTTAAAGGGAGCAGGGGGCCTGCTCGCGGACAATGAGCAGTTCTTC. The chain couples TRBV7-2 to TRBJ2-1; TRBD1 matches 8 bases. The junction had 17 bases not matched to a gene; V was cut back by 2 bases and J by 5 bases. Germline V gives CDR1 SGHTA, CDR2 FQGNSA. CDR3 length equals 19 residues.

This clone is a singleton in its sample. V usage is TRBV5-1 and J usage is TRBJ2-7, with 9 bases identical to TRBD1. The CDR3 has 15 amino acids. Trimming at V came to 4 bases and at J to 3 bases, leaving 8 bases not matched to a gene. CDR1 is SGHRS and CDR2 is YFSETQ in the germline V gene. CDR3 sequence reads: CASSRDREGYYEQYF. In DNA, the CDR3 is TGCGCCAGCAGCAGGGACAGGGAGGGTTACTACGAGCAGTACTTC.

Note on this clone: The DNA is omitted, as the CDR3 cannot be located on it reliably, and the CDR3 follows TCRdb's listing. The genes are TRBV4-1 and TRBJ2-1; TRBD2, as called in the table, went unchecked against the DNA. Germline CDR1 MGHRA, CDR2 YSYEKL. Termini included, the CDR3 measures 15 amino acids. The CDR3 here is CASSQGVVAGGIEFF.

The J gene is TRBJ1-3, the V gene TRBV28, with D tentatively TRBD1 (6 bases). CDR1 is MDHEN and CDR2 is SYDVKM in the germline V gene. The V end was cut by 6 bases, the J end by 4 bases, with 19 bases between. This CDR3 has 16 amino acids. This chain's CDR3 is CASSWPHSGAGNTIYF. The DNA for the CDR3 is TGTGCCAGCAGCTGGCCCCACTCGGGGGCCGGAAACACCATATATTTT.

This chain uses TRBV5-1 with TRBJ2-1; 12 bases agree with TRBD2. This CDR3 contains 20 residues. The V gene's germline CDR1 is SGHRS and CDR2 YFSETQ. Losses at the gene ends were 4 bases for V and 9 bases for J; bases not matched to a gene: 23. This CDR3 reads CASSAVGGPGLAGQLSEQFF. The CDR3 DNA follows: TGCGCCAGCAGCGCCGTGGGAGGTCCGGGACTAGCGGGCCAACTCAGTGAGCAGTTCTTC.

The genes are TRBV5-6 and TRBJ1-1, with D unclear. The CDR3 contains 13 residues. V dropped 1 base and J dropped 7 bases, with 11 bases sitting between them. The germline V gene has CDR1 SGHDT and CDR2 YYEEEE. CDR3 DNA: TGTGCCAGCAGCTTGCGCTGGCGAGGTGAAGCTTTCTTT. It codes for CASSLRWRGEAFF.

This clone has a handful of counts. The genes are TRBV18 and TRBJ1-1; D gene uncertain. V was trimmed by 6 bases and J by 7 bases, leaving 12 bases between them. CDR1 is KGHSH, CDR2 LQKENI, per germline. The CDR3 contains 12 residues. CDR3 sequence reads: CASSPVGDEAFF. The CDR3 DNA reads as TGTGCCAGCTCGCCGGTCGGGGATGAAGCTTTCTTT.

This chain joins TRBV29-1 and TRBJ2-7; D ambiguous. Trimming removed 2 bases from V and 5 bases from J, with 13 bases in between. This CDR3 is built from 13 residues. Germline values: CDR1 SQVTM, CDR2 ANQGSEA. CDR3 coding DNA: TGCAGCGTTGAATGGGTTAGCCCCCACGAGCAGTACTTC. Protein: CSVEWVSPHEQYF.

The chain uses TRBV19 and TRBJ2-3; D unclear. Germline CDR1 LNHDA, CDR2 SQIVND (reference sequence). The V end lost 1 base, the J end lost 2 bases, and 16 bases lay between the germline ends. The CDR3 covers 17 residues. The DNA of the CDR3 is TGTGCCAGTAGTATAGTTCGGCTAGTATCATCCACAGATACGCAGTATTTT. Its protein is CASSIVRLVSSTDTQYF.

This chain joins TRBV19 and TRBJ1-2; a weak D match, TRBD1 (6 bases). V was shortened by 10 bases and J by 8 bases, with 14 bases between the two germline ends. The CDR3 has 11 amino acids. CDR1 and CDR2 from the germline V gene are LNHDA and SQIVND (reference sequence). The DNA for the CDR3 is TGTGCCACTAATACAGGGACCGGCTACACCTTC. Translation: CATNTGTGYTF.

V gene TRBV21-1 combines with J gene TRBJ2-3; the listed D gene, TRBD2, was not tested against the DNA. TRBV21-1 corresponds to a pseudogene. The CDR3 has 18 amino acids. In nucleotides, the CDR3 is TGTGCCAGCAGCAAACCTAGCCATAAGGACTACGACACAGATACGCAGTATTTT. Translation gives CASSKPSHKDYDTDTQYF.